These 28 T cell receptor beta chains came from one sample sequenced in a study of T cells in Graves' hyperthyroidism and ophthalmopathy. It was RNA transcripts that yielded the amplified TCR beta CDR3 regions. An initial round of RT-PCR targeting the TCR CDR3 relied on the HTBI primer set. A single record per CDR3 protein comes from TCRdb applying MiXCR to the multiplex PCR reads. The sample contains around 270,000 distinct CDR3 sequences, around a fifth of which appear only once. Material for sequencing was blood. The receptors here all came from a man aged 50 or older with Graves' ophthalmopathy.

The gene calls are TRBV28 and TRBJ2-1, with D maybe TRBD1 (5 bases). The CDR3 consists of 14 residues. V lost 2 bases to trimming and J lost 3 bases, with 8 bases between them. CDR1 and CDR2 from the germline V gene are MDHEN and SYDVKM. CDR3 DNA sequence: TGTGCCAGCAGTTTAGTGCAGGGCTACAATGAGCAGTTCTTC. This codes for CASSLVQGYNEQFF.

The chain links TRBV9 to TRBJ2-6; 7 bases map to TRBD2. CDR3 size: 20 residues. The V gene end was trimmed by 0 bases and the J gene end by 0 bases; junction bases not matched to a gene: 12. Germline lookup yields CDR1 SGDLS and CDR2 YYNGEE. Written as DNA, the CDR3 is TGTGCCAGCAGCGTAGGGGCTCGTGGGGGGGTCGGCTCTGGGGCCAACGTCCTGACTTTC. Encoded protein: CASSVGARGGVGSGANVLTF.

The table lists this clonotype with a few counts. The chain recombines TRBV20-1 with TRBJ2-3; TRBD2 might be the D (5 bases). CDR3 length: 15 amino acids. Germline loops: CDR1 DFQATT, CDR2 SNEGSKA (reference sequence). V lost 1 base to trimming and J lost 3 bases, with 14 bases between them. The CDR3, as DNA: TGCAGTGCTAGAGCCGACGGGATCGGAACAGATACGCAGTATTTT. Amino acid sequence: CSARADGIGTDTQYF.

In its sample, this clonotype was seen a few times. This chain links TRBV4-1 with TRBJ2-5; 7 bases are a match to TRBD2. The CDR3 loop spans 16 amino acids. Germline V lookup: CDR1 MGHRA, CDR2 YSYEKL. The J segment lost 2 bases and the V segment lost 0 bases, leaving 6 bases of the junction unmatched. For the CDR3, the DNA is TGCGCCAGCAGCCAAGAAGGAGCGGGGCTACAAGAGACCCAGTACTTC. Its protein product is CASSQEGAGLQETQYF.

This clonotype was observed many times. The chain employs TRBV12-3 or TRBV12-4 and TRBJ1-5; perhaps TRBD1 as D (6 bases). CDR3 size: 15 residues. Between the trimmed V and J ends, which lost 3 bases and 5 bases, there was a span of 14 bases. The CDR3 DNA is TGTGCCAGCAGTTTCGGGGGGCCGGGGGATCAGCCCCAGCATTTT. This translates into CASSFGGPGDQPQHF.

This clonotype was detected ten times or more. The chain joins TRBV16 to TRBJ1-5; 9 nucleotides line up with TRBD1. The CDR3 covers 16 residues. The germline CDR1 and CDR2 sequences are KGHSY and FQNENV. Losses at the gene ends were 6 bases for V and 2 bases for J; bases not matched to a gene: 8. The CDR3 region has the DNA TGTGCCAGCAGTTACACAGGGGGCGGGGGCAATCAGCCCCAGCATTTT. Amino acid sequence: CASSYTGGGGNQPQHF. Looking up the rest from reference TRBV16 and TRBJ1-5 gives the full variable domain: GEEVAQTPKHLVRGEGQKAKLYCAPIKGHSYVFWYQQVLKNEFKFLISFQNENVFDETGMPKERFSAKCLPNSPCSLEIQATKLEDSAVYFCASSYTGGGGNQPQHFGDGTRLSIL.

This chain uses TRBV5-5 with TRBJ1-5; D not certain. The CDR3 has 13 residues. Germline V gene data show CDR1 as SGHKS and CDR2 as YYEKEE (reference sequence). Trimming cost V 0 bases and J 6 bases, with 7 bases left between them. The chain's CDR3 is CASSLVASQPQHF. The CDR3 bases are TGTGCCAGCAGCTTGGTGGCCAGTCAGCCCCAGCATTTT.

With regard to this clonotype: Since a much larger clone is just one base distant, this may be a read error. The rearrangement links TRBV28 to TRBJ2-7, with D unresolved. V lost 6 bases and J lost 4, with 10 bases in between. The germline V gene has CDR1 MDHEN and CDR2 SYDVKM. CDR3 size: 12 residues. This CDR3 is CASRYPRYEQYF. The DNA of the CDR3 is TGTGCCAGCAGGTACCCTCGGTACGAGCAGTACTTC.

At least ten counts were recorded for this clonotype. The chain joins TRBV5-1 to TRBJ2-3; D unresolved. The germline V gene has CDR1 SGHRS and CDR2 YFSETQ. Trimming took off 1 base at V and 1 base at J, with 10 bases between the two ends. CDR3 length: 15 residues. The CDR3, as DNA: TGCGCCAGCAGCTTGTGGCGGACCGGCACAGATACGCAGTATTTT. It codes for CASSLWRTGTDTQYF.

Many counts were recorded for this clonotype. The chain links TRBV5-1 to TRBJ2-3, with a weak D call TRBD2 (5 bases). Deletions cut 1 base from V and 2 bases from J, with 8 bases between. Germline V gene data show CDR1 as SGHRS and CDR2 as YFSETQ. The CDR3 totals 14 residues. The CDR3 DNA reads TGCGCCAGCAGCTTGTTGGAGGCCACAGATACGCAGTATTTT. This gives the protein CASSLLEATDTQYF.

This chain uses TRBV28 with TRBJ1-1; 7 bases line up with TRBD1. V was pared by 5 bases and J by 6 bases, with 3 bases of the junction left unmatched. There are 12 residues in the CDR3. Germline assignment: CDR1 MDHEN and CDR2 SYDVKM. CDR3 loop: CASSRQGAEAFF. Here the CDR3 DNA reads TGTGCCAGCAGTAGACAGGGAGCTGAAGCTTTCTTT.

This clonotype was seen at least ten times. This sequence joins TRBV11-2 and TRBJ2-7; 9 nucleotides align to TRBD2. Per germline, CDR1 SGHAT and CDR2 FQNNGV. The CDR3 runs to 16 residues. The ends lost 2 bases at V and 3 bases at J; junction bases unmatched: 8. The CDR3 is CASSLSKSSGIYEQYF. The CDR3 DNA reads TGTGCCAGCAGCTTATCTAAGTCTAGCGGGATCTACGAGCAGTACTTC.

Comments on this clonotype: It may be a read error: a sequence one base away is much more abundant. CDR3 nucleotide sequence: TGCGCCAGCAGCTTGAGCGGCGGCACTAGCACAGATACGCAGTATTTT. This sequence encodes CASSLSGGTSTDTQYF. V gene TRBV5-1 combines with J gene TRBJ2-3, with a weak D call TRBD2 (5 bases). Trimming took 1 base from V and 0 from J, leaving 12 bases between them. The CDR3 consists of 16 residues. Germline CDR1 SGHRS, CDR2 YFSETQ.

This rearrangement joins TRBV6-5 to TRBJ2-2, with 9 bases fitting TRBD1. CDR1 is MNHEY and CDR2 is SVGAGI in the germline V gene. This CDR3 comprises 17 residues. V lost 3 bases, J lost 0 bases, and 5 bases stayed unmatched. The CDR3 DNA is TGTGCCAGCAGTTATAACAGGGGGCGAACGAACACCGGGGAGCTGTTTTTT. It codes for CASSYNRGRTNTGELFF.

The count of this clonotype is one. A much larger clone differs by one base, so this may be a read error. The rearrangement links TRBV12-3 or TRBV12-4 to TRBJ1-2; D ambiguous. Trimming cost V 4 bases and J 6 bases, with 21 bases left between them. This CDR3 is built from 16 residues. The CDR3 DNA sequence: TGTGCCAGCAGTTATGGGCTGGACGGGGATCGCCATGGCTACACCTTC. As protein: CASSYGLDGDRHGYTF.

About this clonotype: A read error may produce the germline difference seen at one junction end. V and J are TRBV27 and TRBJ2-2, with 10 positions matching TRBD1. CDR3 length equals 17 residues. The germline CDR1 and CDR2 sequences are MNHEY and SMNVEV (reference sequence). CDR3 region: CAGSPKPGQGYSGELFF. In DNA, the CDR3 is TGTGCCGGCAGTCCAAAACCGGGACAGGGGTATTCCGGGGAGCTGTTTTTT.

This sequence joins TRBV18 and TRBJ2-3, with 10 bases identical to TRBD2. V was clipped by 4 bases and J by 5 bases; unmatched bases: 6. In germline, CDR1 is KGHSH, CDR2 LQKENI. This CDR3 region has 15 residues. The CDR3 sequence: CASSQAGGPGDTQYF. The CDR3 bases are TGTGCCAGCTCACAAGCGGGAGGGCCGGGAGATACGCAGTATTTT.

This clonotype showed up just a few times. A junction boundary mismatches the germline segment, possibly from a read error. This chain links TRBV6-1 with TRBJ2-1; TRBD2 aligns across 7 bases. This CDR3 is built from 15 residues. Germline values: CDR1 MNHNS, CDR2 SASEGT. CDR3 residues: CASSKAPLASGEQFF. DNA for the CDR3: TGTGCCAGCAGTAAAGCGCCACTAGCGTCGGGTGAGCAGTTCTTC.

This clonotype showed up just a few times. This chain links TRBV19 with TRBJ2-2; 7 bases are a match to TRBD2. Looked up from germline, CDR1 is LNHDA and CDR2 is SQIVND (reference sequence). This CDR3 has 15 residues. Trimming cost V 4 bases and J 0 bases; bases outside gene matches: 2. CDR3 bases: TGTGCCAGTAGTAATAGCGGGCCGAACACCGGGGAGCTGTTTTTT. This gives the protein CASSNSGPNTGELFF.

This clonotype was picked up a small number of times. The rearrangement joins TRBV28 to TRBJ2-2, with D perhaps given as TRBD1 or TRBD2 (6 bases each). From germline, CDR1 is MDHEN and CDR2 SYDVKM. The ends were cut back, 1 base at V and 2 bases at J, with 14 bases in the middle. The CDR3 length is 17 residues. CDR3 coding DNA: TGTGCCAGCAGTTTATTAAACCGGGGGCGAAACACCGGGGAGCTGTTTTTT. Translated, it gives CASSLLNRGRNTGELFF.

The V call is TRBV20-1, the J call TRBJ2-7; 11 positions agree with TRBD1. The CDR3 sequence is 17 residues long. V lost 1 base to trimming and J lost 3 bases; unmatched junction nucleotides: 11. Germline-derived CDR1 and CDR2 are DFQATT and SNEGSKA (reference sequence). CDR3 region: CSARGPGTGGSLYEQYF. CDR3 bases: TGCAGTGCTAGAGGGCCCGGGACAGGGGGTTCTCTCTACGAGCAGTACTTC.

This clonotype was seen at least ten times. J is TRBJ1-6 and V is TRBV6-5, with no clear D. The ends were cut back, 0 bases at V and 0 bases at J, with 6 bases in the middle. Germline V lookup: CDR1 MNHEY, CDR2 SVGAGI. This CDR3 has 16 amino acids. CDR3: CASSYSWTSYNSPLHF. The CDR3 nucleotides are TGTGCCAGCAGTTACTCTTGGACCTCCTATAATTCACCCCTCCACTTT.

This clonotype was observed a handful of times. The chain is built from TRBV28 and TRBJ1-1, with D tentatively TRBD1 (6 bases). This CDR3 is 12 amino acids long. CDR1 and CDR2 from the germline V gene are MDHEN and SYDVKM. Deletions cut 4 bases from V and 10 bases from J, with 13 bases between. The CDR3 reads CASSSLRRGAFF. For the CDR3, the DNA is TGTGCCAGCAGTTCCCTTCGCAGGGGAGCTTTCTTT.

This clonotype was detected ten times or more. The J gene is TRBJ1-1, the V gene TRBV20-1; D is unresolved. Germline CDR1 is DFQATT and CDR2 is SNEGSKA (reference sequence). The CDR3 length is 13 residues. Between the trimmed V and J ends, which lost 3 bases and 0 bases, there was a span of 8 bases. This CDR3 reads CSASGRMNTEAFF. In DNA, the CDR3 is TGCAGTGCTAGCGGACGTATGAACACTGAAGCTTTCTTT.

This clonotype has just a few counts. CDR3 nucleotides: TGTGCCACCAGCAGAGCAAGGGGACAGCGAAATCAGCCCCAGCATTTT. Translating gives CATSRARGQRNQPQHF. The chain employs TRBV15 and TRBJ1-5; 7 bases fit TRBD1. Germline V CDR1 and CDR2: LNHNV, YYDKDF (reference sequence). CDR3 length: 16 amino acids. J was trimmed by 4 bases and V by 1 base; bases with no gene match: 7.

The sample holds a few counts of this clonotype. This chain joins TRBV9 and TRBJ1-6, with TRBD1 matching over 9 bases. Losses at the gene ends were 1 base for V and 7 bases for J; bases not matched to a gene: 6. CDR1 is SGDLS, CDR2 YYNGEE, per germline. There are 16 residues in the CDR3. CDR3 residues: CASSVSAGQGNSPLHF. The CDR3 DNA reads TGTGCCAGCAGCGTATCGGCGGGACAGGGAAATTCACCCCTCCACTTT.

A note on this clonotype: Just one base apart from a much larger clone, this may be a read error. The J gene is TRBJ1-2, the V gene TRBV5-1; D might be TRBD1 (6 bases). Germline CDR1 is SGHRS and CDR2 is YFSETQ. The CDR3 is 15 amino acids. V dropped 0 bases and J dropped 3 bases, with 12 bases sitting between them. In nucleotides, the CDR3 is TGCGCCAGCAGCTTGGAGGGGGGAGGCTACTATGGCTACACCTTC. Its translation is CASSLEGGGYYGYTF.

This clonotype was counted only a few times. The chain couples TRBV20-1 to TRBJ1-2; possible D gene TRBD1, 6 bases. This CDR3 region has 13 residues. Trimming shortened V by 5 bases and J by 0 bases, and 10 bases separated the two germline ends. Germline values: CDR1 DFQATT, CDR2 SNEGSKA (reference sequence). CDR3: CSAGGTSNYGYTF. DNA of the CDR3: TGCAGTGCTGGAGGGACATCTAACTATGGCTACACCTTC.